This paragraph covers one T cell receptor (beta chain) sequence. Its recognized antigen is unknown. No per-base quality is available; no much larger clone lies one base away. This entry is derived from a study of response to subunit inactivated influenza vaccine (dated by TCRdb to 2016 to 2019). Regarding the complete study: Deep quantitative profiling of the T cell receptor repertoire was used in the study to follow responses to a trivalent subunit inactivated influenza vaccine.

Overall study outcomes, separate from this receptor: The authors proposed that each seasonal influenza vaccination may bring in only a limited number of new T cells.

Library preparation used RT-PCR. Sequencer: Illumina HiSeq 2500. The public reads were quality trimmed at Q25 with fastp and then assembled into clones with MiXCR by TCRdb, keeping productive beta chains. Every entry covers one CDR3 protein and lists the most common genes and DNA from its rows. In this sample the table shows under 550,000 distinct CDR3 sequences, 6% to 9% of which occur a single time. The top ten clonotypes cover 10% to 15% of the sample. Sequenced here: PBMCs from blood, sampled about 24 months after vaccination. The receptor was isolated from a man between 50 and 69 years old who received an inactivated influenza vaccine. Donor details come from another sample of the same person, matched by shared clones.

The DNA sequence reads TGTGCCAGCAAAACAGTCTACGAGCAGTACTTC. Its product reads: CASKTVYEQYF. The chain is made from TRBV2 and TRBJ2-7, with the identity of the D gene unclear. Taken from cysteine to phenylalanine, the CDR3 has 11 residues. This entry keeps only the CDR3 DNA: 33 bases, framed from base 1. Deletion took 7 bases off V and 3 bases off J, with a span of 7 bases between the germline ends. Taken from the germline V gene, the CDR1 and CDR2 loops are SNHLY and FYNNEI.